What follows is one T cell receptor (beta chain) and its context. This clone was found once. Its antigen is still unknown. Qualities for individual bases were not recorded, and no much larger clone is one base off. Healthy HIV-negative adults with no recently reported acute infections or vaccinations were included as donors. Only Caucasian adults living in Nashville, Tennessee, USA were represented among the donors. CD4+ T cells were enriched by magnetic negative selection; naive cells were then positively selected on CD45RA, and the negative fraction formed the memory subset. Blood was obtained by leukapheresis, after which PBMCs were separated by Ficoll-Histopaque density gradient centrifugation and cryopreserved in liquid nitrogen vapor phase. Analytical flow cytometry was used to check the purity and quantity of each magnetically sorted T cell population. Each sorted fraction had its genomic DNA isolated and then quantified by UV absorbance on a Nanodrop 2000c.

TCR CDR3 regions were amplified from genomic DNA by multiplex PCR using the deep immunoSEQ assay. Genomic DNA extracted from each cell subset was distributed evenly over all wells of several immunoSEQ 96-well plates, and each plate served as one replicate. Each replicate PCR for sorted subsets received around 210 ng genomic DNA, equal to about 30,000 T cell genomes. Purified libraries were measured with a Qubit 3.0 fluorometer, size-checked on a Bioanalyzer 2100, and measured again with the KAPA Library Quantification kit. Every immunoSEQ 96-well plate was sequenced on a separate single-read 150-cycle Illumina NextSeq 550 flow cell. Under the source paper's analysis protocol: Because the immunoSEQ output included only junctional sequences and no quality scores, the filtering could not be the same as the filtering used for full-length reads. To assign V/J genes and CDR3, sequences were annotated using PyIR, a Python wrapper for IgBLAST v1.9, with IMGT germline references. Reads were removed for weak V/J assignments (E-value above 1e-6), missing CDR3, stop codons, out-of-frame junctions, or ambiguous translated residues. A V3J clonotype was defined by an identical inferred V gene, J gene, and CDR3 amino acid sequence. Percentage overlap between repertoires was calculated by dividing the number of shared unique clonotypes by the size of the smaller repertoire. RTK rarefaction, the Chao1 estimator, and Recon v2.1 estimates of unobserved clonotypes were used to assess repertoire richness. OLGA was used to compute generation probabilities for all TCRbeta clonotypes that the gDNA method yielded from several donors. In its TCRdb copy, this immuneACCESS table keeps in-frame sequences only and misses some clones. Where compared with another copy, unresolved V genes explain less than half of these, and the others have no known cause. V, J and clone size are taken as reported in that table, and D and trimming were inferred from the DNA itself. The sample table shows around 550,000 clones, and approximately 95% are seen once. The ten biggest clones cover about 0.057% of the sample.

Reading from cysteine to phenylalanine, the CDR3 counts 13 amino acids. CDR3 DNA is the only sequence kept; it has 39 bases, read in frame from the first base. For CDR1 and CDR2, the germline V gene lists KGHSH and LQKENI. V is cut by 1 base and J by 6 bases, and the space between the germline ends is 9 bases. This sample is part of a study of shared clonotypes between healthy human individuals (dated by TCRdb to about 2020). Study-level background: A couple of women and a few men aged 18 to 49 years were included in the cohort. To increase sequencing depth and limit assay-specific biases, different laboratories used diverse techniques to prepare libraries and sequence TCR repertoires. Per donor, leukapheresis produced somewhere between about 0.94 and 10 billion PBMCs. For each donor, CD4 naive and CD4 memory were each run on three plates, CD8 naive on two plates, and CD8 memory on one plate. To estimate repertoire size and how much clonotypes are shared between individuals, the study performed deep sequencing of blood TCR repertoires from a few healthy adults.

Results the study describes overall, beyond this receptor: The genetic and exposure-history diversity represented was limited by the small number of donors. Larger estimated clonotype richness was generally found for naive subsets than for memory subsets. Compared with non-shared clonotypes, clonotypes shared by all four sorted-subset donors had higher generation probabilities. When a few donors were compared, the shared fraction of clonotypes was roughly 4.8% for naive CD4, approximately 3.3% for naive CD8, 2% to 2.5% for memory CD4, and 0.35% to 0.4% for memory CD8. Pairwise subsampling indicated that sequencing depth was expected to affect the degree of clonotype sharing among donors. Incomplete sequencing was indicated by rarefaction of sorted-subset datasets, despite the large sequencing depth. Only blood was sampled, and tissue TCR repertoires likely differ from those in blood.

The clonotype comes from a woman in her thirties in good health. Sample: naive CD4+ T cells sorted from blood. The label giving this sample's cell subset or site can be read as: CD45RA+ positively selected. The sequence is built from TRBV18 and TRBJ1-2; TRBD1 is a weak D gene call, 6 bases matching. The CDR3 is CASSPRGQDGYTF. The nucleotide sequence is given as TGTGCCAGCTCACCACGGGGACAAGATGGCTACACCTTC. Outside the CDR3, residues come from the reference TRBV18 and TRBJ1-2 proteins, so the full variable domain is: NAGVMQNPRHLVRRRGQEARLRCSPMKGHSHVYWYRQLPEEGLKFMVYLQKENIIDESGMPKERFSAEFPKEGPSILRIQQVVRGDSAAYFCASSPRGQDGYTFGSGTRLTVV.